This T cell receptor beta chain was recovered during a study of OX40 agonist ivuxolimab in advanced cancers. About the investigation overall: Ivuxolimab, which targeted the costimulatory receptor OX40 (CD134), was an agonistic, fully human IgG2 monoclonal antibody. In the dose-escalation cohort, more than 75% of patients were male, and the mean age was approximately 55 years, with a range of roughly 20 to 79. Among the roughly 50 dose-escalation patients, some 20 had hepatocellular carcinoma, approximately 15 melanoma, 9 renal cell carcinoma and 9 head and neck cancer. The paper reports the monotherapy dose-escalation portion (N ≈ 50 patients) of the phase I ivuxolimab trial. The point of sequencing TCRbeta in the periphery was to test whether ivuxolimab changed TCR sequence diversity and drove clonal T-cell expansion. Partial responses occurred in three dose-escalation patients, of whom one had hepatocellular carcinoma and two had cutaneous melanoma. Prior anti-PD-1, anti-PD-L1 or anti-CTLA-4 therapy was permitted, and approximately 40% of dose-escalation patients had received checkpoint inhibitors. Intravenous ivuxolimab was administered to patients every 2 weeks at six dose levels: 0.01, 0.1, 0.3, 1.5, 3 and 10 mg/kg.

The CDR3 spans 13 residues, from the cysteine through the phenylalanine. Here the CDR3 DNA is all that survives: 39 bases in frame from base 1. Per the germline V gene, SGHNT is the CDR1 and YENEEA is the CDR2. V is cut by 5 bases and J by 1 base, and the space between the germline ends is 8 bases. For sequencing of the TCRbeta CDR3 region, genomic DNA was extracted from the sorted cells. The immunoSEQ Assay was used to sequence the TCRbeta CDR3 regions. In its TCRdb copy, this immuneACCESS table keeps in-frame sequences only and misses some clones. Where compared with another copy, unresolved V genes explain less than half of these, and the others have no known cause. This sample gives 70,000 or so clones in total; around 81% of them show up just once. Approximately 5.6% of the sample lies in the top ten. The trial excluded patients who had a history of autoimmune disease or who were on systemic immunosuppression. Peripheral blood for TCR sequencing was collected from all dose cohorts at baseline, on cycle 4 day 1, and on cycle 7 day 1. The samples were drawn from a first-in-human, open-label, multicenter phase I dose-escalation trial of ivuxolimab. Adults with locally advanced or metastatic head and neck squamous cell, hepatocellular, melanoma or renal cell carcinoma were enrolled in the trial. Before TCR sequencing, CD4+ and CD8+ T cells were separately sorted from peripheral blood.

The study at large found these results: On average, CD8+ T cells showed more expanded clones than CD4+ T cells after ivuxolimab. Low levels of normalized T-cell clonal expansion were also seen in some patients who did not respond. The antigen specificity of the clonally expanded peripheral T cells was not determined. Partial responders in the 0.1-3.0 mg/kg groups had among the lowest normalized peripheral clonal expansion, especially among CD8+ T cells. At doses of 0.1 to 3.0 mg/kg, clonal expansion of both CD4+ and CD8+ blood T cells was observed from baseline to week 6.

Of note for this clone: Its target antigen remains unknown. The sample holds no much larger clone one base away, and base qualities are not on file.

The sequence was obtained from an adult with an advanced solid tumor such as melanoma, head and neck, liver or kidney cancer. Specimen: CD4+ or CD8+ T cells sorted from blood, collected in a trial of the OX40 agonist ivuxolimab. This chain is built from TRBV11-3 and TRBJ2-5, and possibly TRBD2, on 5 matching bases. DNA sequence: TGTGCCAGCAGCGCACTAGGCCAAGAGACCCAGTACTTC. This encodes CASSALGQETQYF.